Reported below is one T cell receptor beta chain. Its antigen remains unknown. In terms of origin and age, donors were healthy Caucasian individuals from Russia aged 6 to 90. The sample, approximately 11 milliliters of peripheral blood, was drawn from each donor. Germline V gives CDR1 SEHNR, CDR2 FQNEAQ (reference sequence). This CDR3 contains 16 residues. V lost 1 base, J lost 2 bases, and 13 bases lay in between. Combining a sample-barcoded 5' primer with a J-beta primer mix, a second PCR ran for about 6 to 12 cycles. Carrying 12 random nucleotides, a template-switch adaptor labeled each individual cDNA molecule. TCRdb reprocessed the 5' RACE reads via MiXCR and lists one record per CDR3 protein. The table includes hundreds of thousands of distinct CDR3 sequences, over 40% detected once. These data come from a study of blood T cells in healthy people across ages. Study results and limitations: CMV status of donors was not determined, possibly confounding expanded clonotype changes.

The sequence was collected from a woman aged 80 or older in good health. The sequencing sample was made of blood. The rearrangement links TRBV7-9 to TRBJ2-3; no reliable D call. CDR3 coding DNA: TGTGCCAGCAGCTTAGGTGCCCTCCAACCCACAGATACGCAGTATTTT. Amino acid sequence: CASSLGALQPTDTQYF.